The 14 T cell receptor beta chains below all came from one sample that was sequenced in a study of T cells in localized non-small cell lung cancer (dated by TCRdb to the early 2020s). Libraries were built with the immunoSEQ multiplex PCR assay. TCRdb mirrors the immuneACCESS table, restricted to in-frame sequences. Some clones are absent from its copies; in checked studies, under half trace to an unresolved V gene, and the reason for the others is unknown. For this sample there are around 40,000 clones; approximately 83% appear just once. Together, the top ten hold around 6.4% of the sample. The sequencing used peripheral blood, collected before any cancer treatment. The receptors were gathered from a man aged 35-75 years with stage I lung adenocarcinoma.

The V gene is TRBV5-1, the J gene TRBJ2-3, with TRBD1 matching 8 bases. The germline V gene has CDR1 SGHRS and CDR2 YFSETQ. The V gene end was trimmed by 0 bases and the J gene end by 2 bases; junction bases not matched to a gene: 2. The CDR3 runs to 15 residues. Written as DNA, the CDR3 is TGCGCCAGCAGCTTGGACAGGGGGGACACAGATACGCAGTATTTT. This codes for CASSLDRGDTDTQYF.

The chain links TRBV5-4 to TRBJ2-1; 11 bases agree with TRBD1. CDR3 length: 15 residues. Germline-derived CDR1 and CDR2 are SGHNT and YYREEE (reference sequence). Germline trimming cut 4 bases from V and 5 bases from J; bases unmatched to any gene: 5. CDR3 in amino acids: CASSQGQGGDNEQFF. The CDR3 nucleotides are TGTGCCAGCAGCCAGGGACAGGGGGGCGACAATGAGCAGTTCTTC.

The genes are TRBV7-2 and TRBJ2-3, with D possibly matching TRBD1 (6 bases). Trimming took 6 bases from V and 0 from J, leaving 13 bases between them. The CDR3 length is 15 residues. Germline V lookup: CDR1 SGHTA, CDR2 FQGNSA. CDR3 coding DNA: TGTGCCAGCAGTAAGGACAGAACTAGCACAGATACGCAGTATTTT. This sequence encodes CASSKDRTSTDTQYF.

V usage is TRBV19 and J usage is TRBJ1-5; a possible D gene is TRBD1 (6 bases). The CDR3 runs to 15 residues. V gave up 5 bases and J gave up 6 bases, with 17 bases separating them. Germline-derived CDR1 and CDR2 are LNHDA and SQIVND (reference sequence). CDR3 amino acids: CASSPRGRDGQPQHF. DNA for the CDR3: TGTGCCAGTAGTCCGAGGGGGAGGGATGGTCAGCCCCAGCATTTT.

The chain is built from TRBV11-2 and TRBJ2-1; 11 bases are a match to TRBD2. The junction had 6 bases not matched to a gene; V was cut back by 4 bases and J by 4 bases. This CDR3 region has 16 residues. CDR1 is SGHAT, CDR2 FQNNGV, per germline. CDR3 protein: CASSSLTSGSYNEQFF. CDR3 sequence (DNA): TGTGCCAGCAGCTCCCTCACTAGCGGGAGTTACAATGAGCAGTTCTTC. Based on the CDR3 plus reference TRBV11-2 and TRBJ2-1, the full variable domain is EAGVAQSPRYKIIEKRQSVAFWCNPISGHATLYWYQQILGQGPKLLIQFQNNGVVDDSQLPKDRFSAERLKGVDSTLKIQPAKLEDSAVYLCASSSLTSGSYNEQFFGPGTRLTVL.

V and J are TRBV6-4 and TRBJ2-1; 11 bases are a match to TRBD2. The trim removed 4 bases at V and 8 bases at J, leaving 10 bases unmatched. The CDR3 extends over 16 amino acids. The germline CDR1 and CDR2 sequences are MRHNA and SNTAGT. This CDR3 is CASSVGTSGTGDEQFF. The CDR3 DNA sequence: TGTGCCAGCAGTGTCGGGACTAGCGGAACAGGGGATGAGCAGTTCTTC.

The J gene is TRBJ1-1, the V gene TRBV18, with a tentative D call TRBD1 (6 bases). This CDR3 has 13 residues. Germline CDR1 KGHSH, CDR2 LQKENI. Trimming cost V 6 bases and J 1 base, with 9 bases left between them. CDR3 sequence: CASSQDRNTEAFF. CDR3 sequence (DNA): TGTGCCAGCTCCCAGGACAGGAACACTGAAGCTTTCTTT.

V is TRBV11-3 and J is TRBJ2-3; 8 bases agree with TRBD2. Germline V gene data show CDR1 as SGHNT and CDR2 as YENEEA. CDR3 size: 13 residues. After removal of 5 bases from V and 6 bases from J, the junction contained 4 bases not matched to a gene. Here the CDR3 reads CASSLTSADTQYF. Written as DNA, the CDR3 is TGTGCCAGCAGCCTGACTAGCGCGGATACGCAGTATTTT.

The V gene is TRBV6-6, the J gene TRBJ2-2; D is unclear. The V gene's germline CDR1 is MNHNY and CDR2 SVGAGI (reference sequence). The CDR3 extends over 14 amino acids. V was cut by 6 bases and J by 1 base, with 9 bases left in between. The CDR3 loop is CASRDGMNTGELFF. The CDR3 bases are TGTGCCAGCAGGGACGGTATGAACACCGGGGAGCTGTTTTTT.

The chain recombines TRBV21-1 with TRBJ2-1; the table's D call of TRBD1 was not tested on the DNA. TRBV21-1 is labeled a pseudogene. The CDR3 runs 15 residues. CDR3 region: CASSNRYRSKDEQFF. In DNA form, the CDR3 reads TGTGCCAGCAGCAACCGCTACAGGTCCAAGGATGAGCAGTTCTTC.

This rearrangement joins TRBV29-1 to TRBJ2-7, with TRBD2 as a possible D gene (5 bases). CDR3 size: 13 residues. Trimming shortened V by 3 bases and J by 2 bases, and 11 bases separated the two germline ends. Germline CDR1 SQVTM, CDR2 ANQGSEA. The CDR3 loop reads CSVEREGTYEQYF. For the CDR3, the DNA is TGCAGCGTTGAGAGGGAAGGGACCTACGAGCAGTACTTC.

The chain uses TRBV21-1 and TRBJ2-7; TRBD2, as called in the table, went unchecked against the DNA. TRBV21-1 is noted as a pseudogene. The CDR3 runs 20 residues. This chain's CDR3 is CASSKRGRVSERETSYEQYF. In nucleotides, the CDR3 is TGTGCCAGCAGCAAGAGGGGAAGAGTCTCGGAGCGGGAGACATCCTACGAGCAGTACTTC.

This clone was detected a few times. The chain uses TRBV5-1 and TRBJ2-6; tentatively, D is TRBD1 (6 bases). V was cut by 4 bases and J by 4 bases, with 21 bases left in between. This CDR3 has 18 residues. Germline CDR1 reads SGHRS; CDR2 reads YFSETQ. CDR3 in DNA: TGCGCCAGCAGCCGGACCGACAATCCAGGGGCCGGGGCCAACGTCCTGACTTTC. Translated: CASSRTDNPGAGANVLTF.

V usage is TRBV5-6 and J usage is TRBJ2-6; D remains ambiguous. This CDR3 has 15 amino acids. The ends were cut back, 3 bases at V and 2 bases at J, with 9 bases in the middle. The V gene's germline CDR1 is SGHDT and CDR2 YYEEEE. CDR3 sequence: CASSSSWAGANVLTF. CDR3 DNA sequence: TGTGCCAGCAGCTCCAGCTGGGCTGGGGCCAACGTCCTGACTTTC.